This T cell receptor (beta chain) appears in the sequencing data of a study of technical replicates of blood from a handful of donors. Clones were sequenced by immunoSEQ multiplex PCR, and TCRdb holds only the in-frame ones, with some missing. In the table there are approximately 89,000 clones, 90% to 95% of which are singletons. Sequenced material: T cells isolated from PBMCs. This clonotype was sampled from a human donor in good health.

DNA of the CDR3: TGTGCCAGCAGTCAACGGGAGTCGTACAATGAGCAGTTCTTC. This codes for CASSQRESYNEQFF. The chain combines TRBV6-5 with TRBJ2-1, with D possibly being TRBD2 (6 bases). The CDR3 consists of 14 residues. V lost 5 bases and J 4 bases, leaving 12 bases between the germline ends. In germline, CDR1 is MNHEY, CDR2 SVGAGI.